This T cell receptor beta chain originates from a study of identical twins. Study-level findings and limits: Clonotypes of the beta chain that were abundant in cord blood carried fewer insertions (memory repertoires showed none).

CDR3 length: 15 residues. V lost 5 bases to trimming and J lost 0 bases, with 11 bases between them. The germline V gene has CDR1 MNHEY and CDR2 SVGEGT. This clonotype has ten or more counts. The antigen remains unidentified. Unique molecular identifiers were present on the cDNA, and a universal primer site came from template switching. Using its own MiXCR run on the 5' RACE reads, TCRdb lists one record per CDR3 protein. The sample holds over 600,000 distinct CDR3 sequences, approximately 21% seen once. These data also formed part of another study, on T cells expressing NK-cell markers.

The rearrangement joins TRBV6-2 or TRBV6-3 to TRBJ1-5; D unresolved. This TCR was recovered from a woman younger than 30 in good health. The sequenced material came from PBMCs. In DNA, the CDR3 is TGTGCCAGCAGTCGGGGAGACTATAGCAATCAGCCCCAGCATTTT. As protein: CASSRGDYSNQPQHF.